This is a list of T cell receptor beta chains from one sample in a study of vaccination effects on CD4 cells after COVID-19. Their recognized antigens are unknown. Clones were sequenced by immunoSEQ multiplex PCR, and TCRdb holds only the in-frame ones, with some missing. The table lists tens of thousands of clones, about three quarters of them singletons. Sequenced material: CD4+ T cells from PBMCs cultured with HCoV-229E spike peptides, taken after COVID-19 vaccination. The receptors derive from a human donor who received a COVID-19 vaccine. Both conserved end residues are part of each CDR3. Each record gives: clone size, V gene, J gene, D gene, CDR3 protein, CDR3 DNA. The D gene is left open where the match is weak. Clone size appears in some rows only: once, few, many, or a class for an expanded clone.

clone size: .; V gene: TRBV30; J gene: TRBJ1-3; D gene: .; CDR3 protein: CAWSRGSGNTIYF; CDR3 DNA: TGTGCCTGGAGCAGGGGATCGGGAAACACCATATATTTT
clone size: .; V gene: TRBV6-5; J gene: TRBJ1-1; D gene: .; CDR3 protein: CASSLDPFTGAFF; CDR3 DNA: TGTGCCAGCAGCCTAGACCCTTTTACTGGGGCTTTCTTT
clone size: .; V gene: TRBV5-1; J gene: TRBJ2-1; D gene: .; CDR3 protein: CASSLGVNNEQFF; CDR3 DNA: TGCGCCAGCAGCTTAGGGGTAAACAATGAGCAGTTCTTC
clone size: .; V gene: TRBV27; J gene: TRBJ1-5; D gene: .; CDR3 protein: CASSIPGKPQHF; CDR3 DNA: TGTGCCAGCAGTATACCAGGGAAGCCCCAGCATTTT
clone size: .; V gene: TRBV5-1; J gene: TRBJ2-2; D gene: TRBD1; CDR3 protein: CASSLGQGFTGELFF; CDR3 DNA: TGCGCCAGCAGCTTGGGACAGGGGTTCACCGGGGAGCTGTTTTTT
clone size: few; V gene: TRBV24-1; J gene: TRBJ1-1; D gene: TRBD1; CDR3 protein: CATSDRTGNTEAFF; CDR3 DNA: TGTGCCACCAGTGATCGGACAGGGAACACTGAAGCTTTCTTT
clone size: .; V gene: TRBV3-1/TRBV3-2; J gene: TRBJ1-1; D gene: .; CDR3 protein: CASSPLHPNTEAFF; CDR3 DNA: TGTGCCAGCAGCCCTTTACACCCGAACACTGAAGCTTTCTTT
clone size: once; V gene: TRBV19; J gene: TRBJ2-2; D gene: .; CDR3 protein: CASSAKGGTGELFF; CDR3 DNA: TGTGCCAGTAGTGCCAAAGGAGGGACCGGGGAGCTGTTTTTT
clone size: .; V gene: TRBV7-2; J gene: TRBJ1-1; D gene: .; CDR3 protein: CASSFGQRNTEAFF; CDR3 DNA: TGTGCCAGCAGCTTCGGACAGAGGAACACTGAAGCTTTCTTT
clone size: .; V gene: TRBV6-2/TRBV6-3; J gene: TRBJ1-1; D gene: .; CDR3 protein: CASSLGWSEAFF; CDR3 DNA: TGTGCCAGCAGTCTGGGTTGGTCTGAAGCTTTCTTT
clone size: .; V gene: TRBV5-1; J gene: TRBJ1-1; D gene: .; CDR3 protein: CASSLVGDMNTEAFF; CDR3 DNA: TGCGCCAGCAGCTTGGTTGGTGATATGAACACTGAAGCTTTCTTT
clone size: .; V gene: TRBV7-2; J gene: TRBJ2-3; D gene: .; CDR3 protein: CASSLSPSTDTQYF; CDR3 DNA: TGTGCCAGCAGCTTATCGCCTAGCACAGATACGCAGTATTTT
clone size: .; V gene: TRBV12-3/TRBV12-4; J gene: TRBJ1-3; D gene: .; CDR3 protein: CASSSKVGNTIYF; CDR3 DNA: TGTGCCAGCAGTTCCAAAGTTGGAAACACCATATATTTT